These 28 T cell receptor beta chains were sequenced from one sample in a study of graft-versus-host responses after intestinal transplantation. Libraries were prepared by immunoSEQ multiplex PCR; TCRdb keeps only in-frame clonotypes and omits some of them. The sample holds 29,000 or so clones, about 92% seen once. The sample consisted of PBMCs, taken just over 65 days after intestinal transplant. The source of these receptors is a human patient who received an intestinal transplant, so some T cells may come from the graft donor.

The J gene is TRBJ2-7, the V gene TRBV6-1; D not certain. V was clipped by 7 bases and J by 2 bases, with 18 bases between them. CDR1 is MNHNS, CDR2 SASEGT, per germline. CDR3 size: 15 residues. CDR3 residues: CASTITRNRTYEQYF. CDR3 DNA: TGTGCCAGCACCATAACACGCAATCGGACCTACGAGCAGTACTTC.

The V gene is TRBV5-1, the J gene TRBJ1-1, with unresolved D. Germline V gene data show CDR1 as SGHRS and CDR2 as YFSETQ. V was trimmed by 1 base and J by 4 bases, leaving 23 bases between them. The CDR3 runs 18 residues. The CDR3 region is CASSLWAPDNGRVTEAFF. CDR3 DNA: TGCGCCAGCAGCTTGTGGGCCCCAGATAACGGGAGGGTCACTGAAGCTTTCTTT.

In nucleotides, the CDR3 is TGTGCCAGCAGCCGTAGCTCCTACAATGAGCAGTTCTTC. Its protein product is CASSRSSYNEQFF. The chain recombines TRBV7-6 with TRBJ2-1; D is ambiguous. CDR1 and CDR2 from the germline V gene are SGHVS and FNYEAQ. The CDR3 spans 13 residues. Trimming removed 5 bases from V and 0 bases from J, with 5 bases in between.

The J gene is TRBJ2-1, the V gene TRBV13, with a weak D call TRBD2 (6 bases). V lost 3 bases to trimming and J lost 6 bases, with 15 bases between them. This CDR3 contains 15 residues. Germline V gene data show CDR1 as PRHDT and CDR2 as FYEKMQ (reference sequence). The CDR3 is CASSFRIAAPNEQFF. The CDR3 region has the DNA TGTGCCAGCAGCTTCCGGATAGCGGCGCCCAATGAGCAGTTCTTC.

The CDR3 reads CASSFRGSNQPQHF. CDR3 DNA sequence: TGTGCCAGCAGTTTTCGCGGTAGCAATCAGCCCCAGCATTTT. The chain employs TRBV28 and TRBJ1-5; D is ambiguous. This CDR3 is 14 amino acids long. The V and J ends lost 3 bases and 0 bases respectively, with 6 bases between them. In germline, CDR1 is MDHEN, CDR2 SYDVKM. Complete variable domain (other parts from reference TRBV28 and TRBJ1-5): DVKVTQSSRYLVKRTGEKVFLECVQDMDHENMFWYRQDPGLGLRLIYFSYDVKMKEKGDIPEGYSVSREKKERFSLILESASTNQTSMYLCASSFRGSNQPQHFGDGTRLSIL.

The V gene is TRBV27, the J gene TRBJ2-7; no clear D. The V end was cut by 0 bases, the J end by 3 bases, with 3 bases between. The CDR3 is 12 residues long. Germline-derived CDR1 and CDR2 are MNHEY and SMNVEV (reference sequence). The CDR3 reads CASSLSGYEQYF. The CDR3 DNA reads TGTGCCAGCAGTTTATCAGGCTACGAGCAGTACTTC.

The chain employs TRBV27 and TRBJ2-7, with 10 bases lining up with TRBD1. CDR1 MNHEY and CDR2 SMNVEV come from the germline V gene (reference sequence). The trim removed 6 bases at V and 2 bases at J, leaving 7 bases unmatched. This CDR3 is 15 amino acids long. The CDR3 loop is CASSPTDRGPYEQYF. The CDR3 bases are TGTGCCAGCAGCCCCACCGACAGGGGGCCCTACGAGCAGTACTTC.

This clone has only one observation. The chain recombines TRBV5-5 with TRBJ2-5; 8 nucleotides match TRBD2. Trimming at V came to 5 bases and at J to 5 bases, leaving 8 bases not matched to a gene. In germline, CDR1 is SGHKS, CDR2 YYEKEE (reference sequence). The length of the CDR3 is 14 residues. In DNA, the CDR3 is TGTGCCAGCAGGATCTTTGCGGGAGGCGAGACCCAGTACTTC. Its protein product is CASRIFAGGETQYF.

The chain recombines TRBV10-3 with TRBJ1-1, with D possibly being TRBD1 (5 bases). This CDR3 is built from 13 residues. Germline CDR1 and CDR2: ENHRY and SYGVKD. Trimming stripped 4 bases from V and 5 bases from J, with 11 bases between. The CDR3 DNA reads TGTGCCATCAGTGCGGGACTGTCAACTGAAGCTTTCTTT. Residues: CAISAGLSTEAFF.

The chain recombines TRBV6-1 with TRBJ1-2; D may be TRBD1 (6 bases). CDR1 and CDR2 from the germline V gene are MNHNS and SASEGT. The CDR3 is 15 amino acids. Trimming cost V 4 bases and J 4 bases, with 16 bases left between them. The CDR3 DNA sequence: TGTGCCAGCAGTGCGACAGGTTTTACTGTCTATGGCTACACCTTC. It specifies CASSATGFTVYGYTF.

V usage is TRBV7-6 and J usage is TRBJ2-3, with TRBD2 identical over 15 bases. The CDR3 consists of 18 residues. The V and J ends lost 1 base and 2 bases, in that order; junction bases with no gene match: 4. The V gene's germline CDR1 is SGHVS and CDR2 FNYEAQ. Here the CDR3 reads CASSLEGLAGGPTDTQYF. The CDR3 DNA follows: TGTGCCAGCAGCTTAGAGGGACTAGCGGGGGGACCCACAGATACGCAGTATTTT. Based on the CDR3 plus reference TRBV7-6 and TRBJ2-3, the full variable domain is GAGVSQSPRYKVTKRGQDVALRCDPISGHVSLYWYRQALGQGPEFLTYFNYEAQQDKSGLPNDRFSAERPEGSISTLTIQRTEQRDSAMYRCASSLEGLAGGPTDTQYFGPGTRLTVL.

The chain combines TRBV30 with TRBJ2-5; a possible D gene is TRBD2 (7 bases). Germline V CDR1 and CDR2: GTSNPN, SVGIG (reference sequence). Trimming pared 3 bases from V and 5 bases from J, leaving 13 bases between. The CDR3 contains 13 residues. This CDR3 reads CAWSGGLGETQYF. The CDR3 coding sequence is TGTGCCTGGAGCGGGGGGCTCGGGGAGACCCAGTACTTC.

This clone showed up just a few times. This chain uses TRBV7-8 with TRBJ1-2; D remains ambiguous. The CDR3 is 13 residues long. Trimming stripped 2 bases from V and 0 bases from J, with 4 bases between. Germline V gives CDR1 SGHVS, CDR2 FQNEAQ. The CDR3 loop is CASSLSTNYGYTF. CDR3 coding DNA: TGTGCCAGCAGCTTAAGTACTAACTATGGCTACACCTTC.

This chain connects TRBV19 to TRBJ2-7; the D is unclear. The germline V and J ends were trimmed by 3 bases and 2 bases, with 8 bases remaining between them. The CDR3 is made up of 13 amino acids. Germline V gene sequence: CDR1 LNHDA, CDR2 SQIVND (reference sequence). The CDR3 nucleotides are TGTGCCAGTAGTATGGCACCTACCTACGAGCAGTACTTC. Translated, it gives CASSMAPTYEQYF.

J is TRBJ1-1 and V is TRBV19; 8 nucleotides line up with TRBD1. The CDR3 extends over 16 amino acids. Germline CDR1 and CDR2: LNHDA and SQIVND (reference sequence). V gave up 1 base and J gave up 5 bases; unmatched junction bases: 9. For the CDR3, the DNA is TGTGCCAGTAGTATAGGAACAGGGGGAAAGGGGACTGAAGCTTTCTTT. Translating it yields CASSIGTGGKGTEAFF.

Only one count was recorded for this clone. The V gene is TRBV11-2, the J gene TRBJ2-7; 9 bases align to TRBD2. Germline values: CDR1 SGHAT, CDR2 FQNNGV. CDR3 length equals 15 residues. V lost 6 bases to trimming and J lost 4 bases; unmatched junction nucleotides: 10. The CDR3 nucleotides are TGTGCCAGCAGGGATCCCGGGACTAGCTCGTACGAGCAGTACTTC. Translated: CASRDPGTSSYEQYF.

Here the CDR3 reads CASSPEAGYTEAFF. The DNA for the CDR3 is TGTGCCAGCAGCCCCGAGGCGGGGTACACTGAAGCTTTCTTT. V usage is TRBV9 and J usage is TRBJ1-1; unclear D gene. The CDR3 is made up of 14 amino acids. The V and J ends lost 4 bases and 3 bases respectively, with 13 bases between them. The germline gives CDR1 SGDLS, CDR2 YYNGEE.

The chain is built from TRBV4-2 and TRBJ1-5, with TRBD1 as a possible D gene (5 bases). CDR1 and CDR2 from the germline V gene are LGHNA and YNFKEQ. V was clipped by 0 bases and J by 6 bases, with 18 bases between them. This CDR3 has 17 amino acids. The CDR3 DNA is TGTGCCAGCAGCCAAGAAGGGGCAGGGATTATCGGTCAGCCCCAGCATTTT. Translating it yields CASSQEGAGIIGQPQHF.

This clone was counted a few times. For the CDR3, the DNA is TGTGCCAGCAGCCCCAGGGACATGAACACTGAAGCTTTCTTT. It is translated as CASSPRDMNTEAFF. The chain employs TRBV5-8 and TRBJ1-1; possibly TRBD1 for D (6 bases). The CDR3 runs 14 residues. Trimming shortened V by 4 bases and J by 0 bases, and 10 bases separated the two germline ends. The germline V gene encodes CDR1 SGHTS and CDR2 YDEGEE.

The chain is built from TRBV6-1 and TRBJ1-5, with D tentatively TRBD1 (5 bases). From germline, CDR1 is MNHNS and CDR2 SASEGT. CDR3 size: 13 residues. V was trimmed by 5 bases and J by 5 bases, leaving 10 bases between them. The CDR3 spells CASSTDSYQPQHF. As DNA, the CDR3 is TGTGCCAGCAGTACCGACAGTTATCAGCCCCAGCATTTT.

V gene TRBV27 combines with J gene TRBJ2-1, with D unresolved. Deletions cut 0 bases from V and 4 bases from J, with 4 bases between. The CDR3 runs 13 residues. Germline CDR1 and CDR2: MNHEY and SMNVEV (reference sequence). The DNA of the CDR3 is TGTGCCAGCAGTTTATCGTTGTACAATGAGCAGTTCTTC. Protein: CASSLSLYNEQFF.

This chain joins TRBV7-9 and TRBJ1-2, with D maybe TRBD1 (5 bases). Germline V gene lookup returns CDR1 SEHNR and CDR2 FQNEAQ (reference sequence). CDR3 length: 15 residues. Trimming removed 1 base at V and 3 bases at J, with 12 bases between. The CDR3 sequence is CASSLDLRGDYGYTF. DNA of the CDR3: TGTGCCAGCAGCTTAGATTTGCGGGGCGACTATGGCTACACCTTC.

The gene calls are TRBV12-5 and TRBJ1-5; 9 nucleotides match TRBD1. Per the germline V gene, CDR1 is LGHNT and CDR2 is FRNRAP. After removal of 4 bases from V and 5 bases from J, the junction contained 9 bases not matched to a gene. The CDR3 runs 16 residues. Written as DNA, the CDR3 is TGTGCTAGTGGTTCGACAGGGGGAGTAGCTCATCAGCCCCAGCATTTT. It yields the protein CASGSTGGVAHQPQHF.

The chain recombines TRBV7-8 with TRBJ1-5; 9 bases map to TRBD1. This CDR3 comprises 20 residues. The germline gives CDR1 SGHVS, CDR2 FQNEAQ. With 5 bases clipped from V and 0 bases from J, the junction kept 17 bases outside the gene matches. CDR3 nucleotides: TGTGCCAGCAGCGCCCTGACAGGGGGTATCCCTTCATATAGCAATCAGCCCCAGCATTTT. Protein: CASSALTGGIPSYSNQPQHF.

This chain uses TRBV4-1 with TRBJ2-7; D unclear. The V and J ends lost 2 bases and 5 bases respectively, with 19 bases between them. Per the germline V gene, CDR1 is MGHRA and CDR2 is YSYEKL. This CDR3 contains 16 residues. The CDR3 nucleotides are TGCGCCAGCAGCCAAAGGGAAGGACCGGGCATCCACGAGCAGTACTTC. This encodes CASSQREGPGIHEQYF.

Turning to this clone: The junction does not match germline at one end; this may be a read error. The chain carries TRBV15 and TRBJ1-2, with 8 bases fitting TRBD1. This CDR3 is built from 15 residues. CDR1 and CDR2 from the germline V gene are LNHNV and YYDKDF (reference sequence). CDR3 sequence: CATSGEPGGDYGYTF. The CDR3 nucleotides read TGTGCCACCAGCGGAGAACCAGGGGGCGACTATGGCTACACCTTC. Complete variable domain (other parts from reference TRBV15 and TRBJ1-2): DAMVIQNPRYQVTQFGKPVTLSCSQTLNHNVMYWYQQKSSQAPKLLFHYYDKDFNNEADTPDNFQSRRPNTSFCFLDIRSPGLGDTAMYLCATSGEPGGDYGYTFGSGTRLTVV.

The V gene is TRBV6-1, the J gene TRBJ2-1, with 8 bases that match TRBD1. Germline CDR1 reads MNHNS; CDR2 reads SASEGT. The V gene end was trimmed by 6 bases and the J gene end by 4 bases; junction bases not matched to a gene: 8. The CDR3 covers 15 residues. The CDR3 loop is CASRAGGVGYNEQFF. The CDR3 bases are TGTGCCAGCAGGGCAGGGGGCGTCGGTTACAATGAGCAGTTCTTC.

The rearrangement uses TRBV11-2 and TRBJ2-7; no clear D. The germline V gene encodes CDR1 SGHAT and CDR2 FQNNGV. The CDR3 runs 15 residues. V lost 0 bases to trimming and J lost 3 bases, with 12 bases between them. CDR3 sequence: CASSLDAASHYEQYF. For the CDR3, the DNA is TGTGCCAGCAGCTTAGACGCCGCCTCCCACTACGAGCAGTACTTC.